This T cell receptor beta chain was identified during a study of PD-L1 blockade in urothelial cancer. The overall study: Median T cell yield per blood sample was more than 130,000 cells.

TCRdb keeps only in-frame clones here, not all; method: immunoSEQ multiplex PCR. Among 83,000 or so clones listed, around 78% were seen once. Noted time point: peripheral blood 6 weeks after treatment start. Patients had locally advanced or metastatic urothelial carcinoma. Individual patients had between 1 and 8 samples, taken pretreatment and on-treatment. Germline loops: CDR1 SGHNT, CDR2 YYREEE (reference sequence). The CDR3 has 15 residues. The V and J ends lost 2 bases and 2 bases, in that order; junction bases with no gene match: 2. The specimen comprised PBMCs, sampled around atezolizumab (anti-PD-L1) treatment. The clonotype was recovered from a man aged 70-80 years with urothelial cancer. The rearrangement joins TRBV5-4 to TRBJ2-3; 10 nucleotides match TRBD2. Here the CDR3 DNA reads TGTGCCAGCAGCTTACTAGCGGGGTCCACAGATACGCAGTATTTT. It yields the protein CASSLLAGSTDTQYF.